This TCR beta chain was recovered during a study of T cells after yellow fever vaccination. Study background: Some fractions had low cell numbers, and these were prepared with SMART-Seq v4 Ultra Low Input.

TCR cDNA, made by 5'RACE template switching, carried an added universal primer site and UMIs. TCRdb used MiXCR to reprocess the 5' RACE reads, holding one entry per CDR3 protein. The repertoire holds 250,000 to 400,000 distinct CDR3 sequences, with roughly 4.3% as singletons. There are a few counts of this clonotype. As yet, its antigen is unknown. The study's findings and limits: A secondary response was less intense yet reached its peak sooner, at day 5 versus 15. Booster sampling recovered most clones from primary vaccination (under 97% CD4, approximately 90% CD8).

The material was PBMCs, obtained 5 days after the yellow fever booster vaccination. The sequence came from a man between 18 and 29 years old who received the YFV17D yellow fever vaccine.

The CDR3: CASSLAGATFYGYTF. For the CDR3, the DNA is TGTGCCAGCAGTTTAGCCGGGGCCACCTTCTATGGCTACACCTTC. V is TRBV12-3 or TRBV12-4 and J is TRBJ1-2; D perhaps matches TRBD1 (5 bases). The CDR3 is 15 residues long. V shed 0 bases and J shed 4 bases, with 12 bases lying between them.